Reported below is one TCR beta chain. Its antigen remains unidentified. Repertoires were generated with immunoSEQ multiplex PCR, while TCRdb's copy carries only in-frame clones and drops some. The sample gives about 140,000 clones, 84% of which show up once; approximately 1.5% is in the top ten. The data derive from a study of cytomegalovirus exposure and HLA in healthy donors. General study points: In a later analysis, first-cohort TCR clusters were found to tend to co-occur in the 120 validation repertoires. The authors enumerated 164 TCR beta chains as linked to cytomegalovirus. Testing in vitro showed a few CMV-associated chains specific for CMV antigens. Reports indicated that the classifier achieved high specificity and sensitivity in diagnosing cytomegalovirus status.

With 4 bases removed from V and 4 bases from J, the gap between germline ends came to 6 bases. Looked up from germline, CDR1 is SGHRS and CDR2 is YFSETQ. The CDR3 loop spans 11 amino acids. This clonotype was obtained from a woman in her twenties or thirties in good health and CMV-seronegative. The rearrangement links TRBV5-1 to TRBJ2-7; D is possibly TRBD2 (6 bases). The specimen was PBMCs. This CDR3 is CASSAGYEQYF. CDR3 nucleotide sequence: TGCGCCAGCAGCGCGGGATACGAGCAGTACTTC. Complete variable domain (other parts from reference TRBV5-1 and TRBJ2-7): KAGVTQTPRYLIKTRGQQVTLSCSPISGHRSVSWYQQTPGQGLQFLFEYFSETQRNKGNFPGRFSGRQFSNSRSEMNVSTLELGDSALYLCASSAGYEQYFGPGTRLTVT.